The 21 T cell receptor beta chains reported below all come from one sample, sequenced in a study of T cell clonotyping in hematopoietic cell transplantation. The data were produced by immunoSEQ multiplex PCR, yet TCRdb's version contains in-frame clones alone and is incomplete. The sample comprises 8,000 to 8,500 clones, 85% to 90% of which are singletons, and 4.2% rests with the top ten. The sequenced sample was peripheral blood mononuclear cells, obtained at the time of graft-versus-host disease after allogeneic stem cell transplant. The receptors stem from a male patient aged 60-70 years who had an allogeneic stem cell transplant from a related donor, so the T cells may come from the graft donor. Some clones in this sample may be carry-over from other donors' samples.

This clone appeared a few times. The chain combines TRBV28 with TRBJ2-7; 8 positions agree with TRBD2. Per the germline V gene, CDR1 is MDHEN and CDR2 is SYDVKM. This CDR3 has 17 residues. J lost 2 bases, V lost 4 bases, and 13 bases had no gene match. For the CDR3, the DNA is TGTGCCAGCAGTTGGGGAGTAGTGGTAGCGGGGACCTACGAGCAGTACTTC. Protein product: CASSWGVVVAGTYEQYF.

The genes are TRBV6-1 and TRBJ1-1; possible D gene TRBD1, 6 bases. Germline V gene sequence: CDR1 MNHNS, CDR2 SASEGT. The CDR3 spans 13 residues. V was cut by 5 bases and J by 4 bases, with 11 bases left in between. CDR3 bases: TGTGCCAGCAGTAAAGGGGGGATCACTGAAGCTTTCTTT. Its translation: CASSKGGITEAFF.

This sequence joins TRBV7-2 and TRBJ2-3; possible D gene TRBD2, 6 bases. This CDR3 is 14 amino acids long. With 5 bases removed from V and 5 bases from J, the gap between germline ends came to 14 bases. Germline CDR1 is SGHTA and CDR2 is FQGNSA. The CDR3 sequence is CASSHRGTGDTQYF. For the CDR3, the DNA is TGTGCCAGCAGCCACCGCGGGACGGGAGATACGCAGTATTTT.

This clone showed up just once. This chain connects TRBV2 to TRBJ2-5; 7 bases map to TRBD2. The tail of the sequence fits TRBJ2-7 better, so the J call may be wrong. The CDR3 contains 13 residues. Per germline, CDR1 SNHLY and CDR2 FYNNEI. This CDR3 reads CASGWGGTYEQYF. CDR3 bases: TGTGCCAGCGGCTGGGGGGGAACCTACGAGCAGTACTTC.

V is TRBV5-8 and J is TRBJ2-1, with D possibly called TRBD1 or TRBD2 (7 bases each). V shed 3 bases and J shed 8 bases, with 21 bases lying between them. The CDR3 is 16 residues long. Germline CDR1 is SGHTS and CDR2 is YDEGEE. The CDR3 region has the DNA TGTGCCAGCAGCTCGAGGGGGCCAGGGAGGGTCGATGAGCAGTTCTTC. Translating gives CASSSRGPGRVDEQFF.

The rearrangement joins TRBV19 to TRBJ1-4, with D unclear. The V gene's germline CDR1 is LNHDA and CDR2 SQIVND (reference sequence). V was clipped by 3 bases and J by 3 bases, with 5 bases between them. The CDR3 runs 13 residues. In DNA, the CDR3 is TGTGCCAGTAGTATGGTTCCTAATGAAAAACTGTTTTTT. It yields the protein CASSMVPNEKLFF.

The rearrangement joins TRBV7-3 to TRBJ1-2; 7 bases are shared with TRBD1. With V trimmed by 5 bases and J by 4 bases, 16 bases remained unmatched. From germline, CDR1 is SGHTA and CDR2 FQGTGA. This CDR3 contains 17 residues. CDR3 loop: CASSPTDRAAGIYGYTF. DNA for the CDR3: TGTGCCAGCAGCCCAACCGACAGGGCGGCAGGGATCTATGGCTACACCTTC.

The chain joins TRBV28 to TRBJ2-3; D might be TRBD2 (6 bases). This CDR3 contains 15 residues. The germline V gene encodes CDR1 MDHEN and CDR2 SYDVKM. V lost 5 bases to trimming and J lost 0 bases, with 12 bases between them. DNA for the CDR3: TGTGCCAGCAGTCCCTCGGGACTCAGCACAGATACGCAGTATTTT. This sequence encodes CASSPSGLSTDTQYF.

The chain combines TRBV29-1 with TRBJ2-1; a possible D gene is TRBD1 (6 bases). Germline V lookup: CDR1 SQVTM, CDR2 ANQGSEA. Trimming cost V 7 bases and J 2 bases, with 18 bases left between them. This CDR3 is built from 15 residues. The CDR3 DNA is TGCAGCGCTACCCGGCTGGACAGTGCCTACAATGAGCAGTTCTTC. Its translation is CSATRLDSAYNEQFF.

V is TRBV5-6 and J is TRBJ1-1; D not resolved. The germline CDR1 and CDR2 sequences are SGHDT and YYEEEE. This CDR3 contains 16 residues. Trimming cost V 4 bases and J 0 bases, with 16 bases left between them. The CDR3 DNA reads TGTGCCAGCAGCCCCCGTGCCGGATTAATGAACACTGAAGCTTTCTTT. This sequence encodes CASSPRAGLMNTEAFF. Full variable domain (remainder filled in from reference TRBV5-6 and TRBJ1-1): DAGVTQSPTHLIKTRGQQVTLRCSPKSGHDTVSWYQQALGQGPQFIFQYYEEEERQRGNFPDRFSGHQFPNYSSELNVNALLLGDSALYLCASSPRAGLMNTEAFFGQGTRLTVV.

V usage is TRBV2 and J usage is TRBJ1-5, with D unresolved. The germline V gene encodes CDR1 SNHLY and CDR2 FYNNEI. V dropped 6 bases and J dropped 6 bases, with 12 bases sitting between them. CDR3 size: 13 residues. The CDR3 DNA is TGTGCCAGCAGGGAGGCAGAGACTCAGCCCCAGCATTTT. Protein: CASREAETQPQHF.

The chain couples TRBV9 to TRBJ2-5; 11 nucleotides align to TRBD2. CDR3 length equals 14 residues. V was clipped by 0 bases and J by 9 bases; unmatched bases: 4. Germline CDR1 SGDLS, CDR2 YYNGEE. Here the CDR3 DNA reads TGTGCCAGCAGCGTAGTTGGTAGCGGGGGGGCCCAGTACTTC. Protein: CASSVVGSGGAQYF. The whole variable domain, remainder taken from reference TRBV9 and TRBJ2-5, is DSGVTQTPKHLITATGQRVTLRCSPRSGDLSVYWYQQSLDQGLQFLIQYYNGEERAKGNILERFSAQQFPDLHSELNLSSLELGDSALYFCASSVVGSGGAQYFGPGTRLLVL.

The chain carries TRBV18 and TRBJ1-2; a weak D match, TRBD1 (5 bases). Trimming stripped 1 base from V and 7 bases from J, with 7 bases between. Germline values: CDR1 KGHSH, CDR2 LQKENI. The CDR3 runs 12 residues. Here the CDR3 DNA reads TGTGCCAGCTCACCACAGGACACTGGCTACACCTTC. Protein product: CASSPQDTGYTF.

The gene calls are TRBV9 and TRBJ1-6; 9 bases are shared with TRBD1. Unmatched junction bases numbered 5, after V lost 4 bases and J lost 6 bases. Looked up from germline, CDR1 is SGDLS and CDR2 is YYNGEE. CDR3 size: 15 residues. The CDR3 DNA reads TGTGCCAGCAGCCCCCAGGGACAGGGTAATTCACCCCTCCACTTT. Protein sequence: CASSPQGQGNSPLHF.

This chain links TRBV7-2 with TRBJ1-5; 7 bases match TRBD1. V dropped 1 base and J dropped 1; count of bases not matched to a gene: 1. Looked up from germline, CDR1 is SGHTA and CDR2 is FQGNSA. The CDR3 totals 15 residues. Here the CDR3 reads CASSLVGQSNQPQHF. For the CDR3, the DNA is TGTGCCAGCAGCTTAGTGGGACAGAGCAATCAGCCCCAGCATTTT.

The gene calls are TRBV13 and TRBJ1-1; D is ambiguous. Trimming stripped 7 bases from V and 0 bases from J, with 15 bases between. The CDR3 has 15 amino acids. Germline CDR1 and CDR2: PRHDT and FYEKMQ (reference sequence). The CDR3 sequence is CASKNGRLMNTEAFF. The CDR3 bases are TGTGCCAGCAAAAACGGCCGGCTCATGAACACTGAAGCTTTCTTT.

This clone was detected only a few times. This chain connects TRBV7-2 to TRBJ1-2, with D possibly matching TRBD1 (5 bases). The CDR3 extends over 13 amino acids. The V gene's germline CDR1 is SGHTA and CDR2 FQGNSA. Trimming left V 5 bases short and J 5 bases short, with 12 bases between. CDR3 sequence (DNA): TGTGCCAGCAGCCGCACCAGGGATTATGGCTACACCTTC. This gives the protein CASSRTRDYGYTF.

The rearrangement uses TRBV9 and TRBJ1-2, with 12 bases identical to TRBD1. J gave up 6 bases and V 0 bases, and 6 bases lay outside the gene matches. This CDR3 has 16 amino acids. Germline V lookup: CDR1 SGDLS, CDR2 YYNGEE. The CDR3 coding sequence is TGTGCCAGCAGCGTAGACCGGGACAGGGGGCAAAATGGCTACACCTTC. This gives the protein CASSVDRDRGQNGYTF.

Here the CDR3 DNA reads TGTGCCAGCAGCTTAGCAGGGACAGGGACCTACGAGCAGTACTTC. It yields the protein CASSLAGTGTYEQYF. V is TRBV7-2 and J is TRBJ2-7, with 9 bases lining up with TRBD1. The ends lost 0 bases at V and 2 bases at J; junction bases unmatched: 2. CDR1 and CDR2 from the germline V gene are SGHTA and FQGNSA. CDR3 length: 15 amino acids.

This clone was observed a single time. This chain connects TRBV4-1 to TRBJ1-5, with no clear D. The CDR3 loop spans 15 amino acids. Germline V lookup: CDR1 MGHRA, CDR2 YSYEKL. Deletions cut 1 base from V and 7 bases from J, with 14 bases between. The CDR3 loop is CASSQGGAVGQPQHF. The DNA for the CDR3 is TGCGCCAGCAGCCAAGGGGGTGCCGTGGGACAGCCCCAGCATTTT.

The V gene is TRBV10-3, the J gene TRBJ1-1, with a weak D call TRBD1 (6 bases). CDR3 length equals 14 residues. V was cut by 4 bases and J by 6 bases, with 15 bases left in between. Germline V gives CDR1 ENHRY, CDR2 SYGVKD. The CDR3 region is CAISGGTQPPEAFF. The CDR3 nucleotides read TGTGCCATCAGTGGAGGGACACAACCCCCTGAAGCTTTCTTT.